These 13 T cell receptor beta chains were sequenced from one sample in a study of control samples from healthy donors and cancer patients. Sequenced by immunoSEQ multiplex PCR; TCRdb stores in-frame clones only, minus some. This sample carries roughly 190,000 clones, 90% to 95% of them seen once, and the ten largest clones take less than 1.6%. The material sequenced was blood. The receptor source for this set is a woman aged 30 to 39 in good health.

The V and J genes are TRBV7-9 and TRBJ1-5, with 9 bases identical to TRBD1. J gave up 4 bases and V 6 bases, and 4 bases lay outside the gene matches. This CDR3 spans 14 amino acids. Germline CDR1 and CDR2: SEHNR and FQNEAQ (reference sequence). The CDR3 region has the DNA TGTGCCAGCAGTCCGGGACAGGGAAATCAGCCCCAGCATTTT. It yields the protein CASSPGQGNQPQHF.

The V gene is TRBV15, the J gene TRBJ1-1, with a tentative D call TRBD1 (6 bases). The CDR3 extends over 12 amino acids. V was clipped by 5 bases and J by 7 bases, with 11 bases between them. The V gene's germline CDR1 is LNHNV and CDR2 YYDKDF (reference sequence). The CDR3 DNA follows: TGTGCCACCAGCGAACAGGGTTTTGAAGCTTTCTTT. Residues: CATSEQGFEAFF.

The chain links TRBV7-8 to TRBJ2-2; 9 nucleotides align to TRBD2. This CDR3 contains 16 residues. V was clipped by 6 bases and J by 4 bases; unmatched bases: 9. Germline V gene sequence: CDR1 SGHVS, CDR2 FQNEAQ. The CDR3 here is CASRRPGLAPTGELFF. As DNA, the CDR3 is TGTGCCAGCAGACGACCGGGACTAGCCCCCACCGGGGAGCTGTTTTTT.

In nucleotides, the CDR3 is TGTGCCAGCTCGCTAGCGGGAGGCGACCCAGATACGCAGTATTTT. Amino acids: CASSLAGGDPDTQYF. V usage is TRBV18 and J usage is TRBJ2-3; TRBD2 aligns across 11 bases. CDR1 is KGHSH, CDR2 LQKENI, per germline. The trim removed 6 bases at V and 4 bases at J, leaving 6 bases unmatched. The CDR3 is 15 residues long.

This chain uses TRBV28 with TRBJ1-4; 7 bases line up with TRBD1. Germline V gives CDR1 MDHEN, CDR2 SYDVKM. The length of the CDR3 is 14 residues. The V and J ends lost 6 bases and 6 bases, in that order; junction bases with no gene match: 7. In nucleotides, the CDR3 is TGTGCCAGCAGGCGCCAGGGGGAGTATGAAAAACTGTTTTTT. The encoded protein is CASRRQGEYEKLFF.

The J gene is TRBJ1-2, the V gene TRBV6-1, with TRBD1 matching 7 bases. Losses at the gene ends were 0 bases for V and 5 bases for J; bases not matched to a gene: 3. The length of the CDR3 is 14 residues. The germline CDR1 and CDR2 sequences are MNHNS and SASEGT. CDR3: CASSEADRFYGYTF. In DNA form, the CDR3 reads TGTGCCAGCAGTGAAGCGGACAGGTTTTATGGCTACACCTTC.

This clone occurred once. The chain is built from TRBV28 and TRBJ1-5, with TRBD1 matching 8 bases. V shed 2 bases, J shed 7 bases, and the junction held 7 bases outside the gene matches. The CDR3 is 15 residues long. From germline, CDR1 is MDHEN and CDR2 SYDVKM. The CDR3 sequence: CASSLRQGAGQPQHF. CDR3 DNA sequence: TGTGCCAGCAGTTTACGGCAGGGGGCGGGCCAGCCCCAGCATTTT.

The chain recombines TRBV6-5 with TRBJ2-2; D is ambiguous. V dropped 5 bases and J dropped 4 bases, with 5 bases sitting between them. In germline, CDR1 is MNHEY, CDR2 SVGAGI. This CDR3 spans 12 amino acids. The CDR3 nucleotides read TGTGCCAGCAGTACATCCACCGGGGAGCTGTTTTTT. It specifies CASSTSTGELFF.

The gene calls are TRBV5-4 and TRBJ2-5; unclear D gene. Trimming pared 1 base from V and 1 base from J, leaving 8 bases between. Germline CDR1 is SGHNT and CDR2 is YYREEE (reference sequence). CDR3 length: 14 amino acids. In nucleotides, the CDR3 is TGTGCCAGCAGCTTGTTGTGGGGCCAAGAGACCCAGTACTTC. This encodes CASSLLWGQETQYF.

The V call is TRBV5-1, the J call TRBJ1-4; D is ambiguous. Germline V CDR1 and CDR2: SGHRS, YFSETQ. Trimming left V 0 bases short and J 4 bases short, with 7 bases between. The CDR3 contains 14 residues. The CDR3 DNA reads TGCGCCAGCAGCTTGGCCCCGGTTAATGAAAAACTGTTTTTT. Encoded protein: CASSLAPVNEKLFF.

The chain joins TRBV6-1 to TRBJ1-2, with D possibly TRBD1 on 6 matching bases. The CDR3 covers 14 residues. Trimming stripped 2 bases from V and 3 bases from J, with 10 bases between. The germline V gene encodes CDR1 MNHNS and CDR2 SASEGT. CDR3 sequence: CASSESRGHYGYTF. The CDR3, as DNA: TGTGCCAGCAGTGAAAGCAGGGGCCACTATGGCTACACCTTC.

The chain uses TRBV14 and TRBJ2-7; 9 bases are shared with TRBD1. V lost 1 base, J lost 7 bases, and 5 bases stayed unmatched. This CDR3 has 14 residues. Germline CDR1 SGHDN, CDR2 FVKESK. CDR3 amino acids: CASSQGTGVGEQYF. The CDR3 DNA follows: TGTGCCAGCAGCCAAGGGACAGGGGTAGGGGAGCAGTACTTC.

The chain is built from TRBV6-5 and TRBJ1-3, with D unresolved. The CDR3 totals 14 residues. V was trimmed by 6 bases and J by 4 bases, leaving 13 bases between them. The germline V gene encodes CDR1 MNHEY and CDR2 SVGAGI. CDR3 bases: TGTGCCAGCAGGAGCGACCCGGGGGGAAACACCATATATTTT. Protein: CASRSDPGGNTIYF.